This T cell receptor beta chain appears in the sequencing data of a study of control samples from healthy donors and cancer patients. TCRdb keeps only in-frame clones here, not all; method: immunoSEQ multiplex PCR. The sample yields about 94,000 clones, approximately 90% seen once. This CDR3 is 15 amino acids long. Germline loops: CDR1 MNHEY, CDR2 SVGEGT. The V end lost 1 base, the J end lost 6 bases, and 13 bases lay between the germline ends. This TCR was sampled from a woman aged 18-29 years in good health. V and J are TRBV6-2 or TRBV6-3 and TRBJ2-1, with D tentatively TRBD2 (6 bases). Specimen: blood. The CDR3 DNA reads as TGTGCCAGCAGTTACTACTCCGGGGGATCCAATGAGCAGTTCTTC. Translating it yields CASSYYSGGSNEQFF.